A single sample gave rise to the 23 T cell receptor beta chains below, sequenced in a study of T-cell reconstitution after alpha-beta-depleted transplantation in children. TCRbeta library construction was performed incorporating unique molecular identifiers. TCRdb redid the calling of the PCR reads with MiXCR, one entry per CDR3 protein. The table has fewer than 750,000 distinct CDR3 sequences, more than 20% seen once. The source was PBMCs, collected before TCRalphabeta/CD19-depleted stem cell transplant. These receptors were taken from a boy in the first two years of life with Wiskott-Aldrich syndrome, due to receive a stem cell transplant.

This clonotype has only a few counts. This rearrangement joins TRBV4-1 to TRBJ2-3; 8 bases are shared with TRBD2. The CDR3 has 15 amino acids. Germline V CDR1 and CDR2: MGHRA, YSYEKL. V gave up 4 bases and J gave up 6 bases; unmatched junction bases: 9. The CDR3 loop reads CASSPTGGRRDTQYF. CDR3 DNA sequence: TGCGCCAGCAGCCCAACGGGCGGGAGGAGGGATACGCAGTATTTT.

The rearrangement links TRBV2 to TRBJ1-1; D uncertain. The ends were cut back, 8 bases at V and 4 bases at J, with 11 bases in the middle. The germline V gene encodes CDR1 SNHLY and CDR2 FYNNEI. The CDR3 loop spans 12 amino acids. The CDR3: CASERASTEAFF. In DNA, the CDR3 is TGTGCCAGCGAACGGGCCAGCACTGAAGCTTTCTTT.

The sample holds a few counts of this clonotype. The chain joins TRBV5-1 to TRBJ2-7; no clear D gene. The V gene's germline CDR1 is SGHRS and CDR2 YFSETQ. The CDR3 extends over 13 amino acids. V was pared by 2 bases and J by 0 bases, with 6 bases between. For the CDR3, the DNA is TGCGCCAGCAGCTTTTACGTCTCCTACGAGCAGTACTTC. Translated, it gives CASSFYVSYEQYF.

This clonotype was found a few times. The chain recombines TRBV5-6 with TRBJ1-5, with 8 bases aligning to TRBD1. With 3 bases clipped from V and 2 bases from J, the junction kept 10 bases outside the gene matches. The CDR3 runs to 17 residues. Germline lookup yields CDR1 SGHDT and CDR2 YYEEEE. For the CDR3, the DNA is TGTGCCAGCAGCTACTGGACAGGGTTTAGTGGCAATCAGCCCCAGCATTTT. Protein product: CASSYWTGFSGNQPQHF. Full variable domain (outside the CDR3, taken from reference TRBV5-6 and TRBJ1-5): DAGVTQSPTHLIKTRGQQVTLRCSPKSGHDTVSWYQQALGQGPQFIFQYYEEEERQRGNFPDRFSGHQFPNYSSELNVNALLLGDSALYLCASSYWTGFSGNQPQHFGDGTRLSIL.

This clonotype was observed once. V usage is TRBV6-1 and J usage is TRBJ1-1; 7 bases line up with TRBD1. CDR3 size: 16 residues. The ends lost 6 bases at V and 3 bases at J; junction bases unmatched: 13. Germline V gives CDR1 MNHNS, CDR2 SASEGT. The CDR3 DNA reads as TGTGCCAGCAGGCGGGGGACAGTCATTGGGGACACTGAAGCTTTCTTT. This translates into CASRRGTVIGDTEAFF.

This clonotype was detected ten times or more. J is TRBJ2-1 and V is TRBV27, with D unresolved. The CDR3 runs to 14 residues. Germline lookup yields CDR1 MNHEY and CDR2 SMNVEV (reference sequence). Trimming cost V 3 bases and J 0 bases, with 6 bases left between them. CDR3 nucleotide sequence: TGTGCCAGCAGTTTCAACCCCTCCTACAATGAGCAGTTCTTC. This sequence encodes CASSFNPSYNEQFF.

V is TRBV7-6 and J is TRBJ2-5; D call uncertain. Germline-derived CDR1 and CDR2 are SGHVS and FNYEAQ. V gave up 2 bases and J gave up 5 bases, with 12 bases separating them. The CDR3 loop spans 14 amino acids. This chain's CDR3 is CASSLQAESETQYF. As DNA, the CDR3 is TGTGCCAGCAGCTTACAGGCCGAGTCTGAGACCCAGTACTTC.

This clonotype showed up just a few times. The chain links TRBV6-1 to TRBJ2-5; D is perhaps TRBD1 or TRBD2 (5 bases each). Trimming took 4 bases from V and 0 from J, leaving 9 bases between them. Germline V gene data show CDR1 as MNHNS and CDR2 as SASEGT. The CDR3 spans 14 residues. The CDR3 nucleotides are TGTGCCAGCAGTGGGGGGACGTACCAAGAGACCCAGTACTTC. Translation gives CASSGGTYQETQYF.

This chain joins TRBV7-2 and TRBJ2-2, with 8 bases identical to TRBD1. The germline gives CDR1 SGHTA, CDR2 FQGNSA. There are 16 residues in the CDR3. The ends lost 0 bases at V and 1 base at J; junction bases unmatched: 1. This CDR3 is CASSLAGTGNTGELFF. In nucleotides, the CDR3 is TGTGCCAGCAGCTTAGCGGGGACAGGGAACACCGGGGAGCTGTTTTTT.

The chain combines TRBV12-3 or TRBV12-4 with TRBJ2-1; TRBD1 matches at 9 bases. The CDR3 is 15 residues long. V shed 5 bases and J 5 bases; nucleotides not matched to a gene: 7. DNA of the CDR3: TGTGCCAGCAGTAATACAGGGGGCGTTCACAATGAGCAGTTCTTC. It yields the protein CASSNTGGVHNEQFF.

This clonotype was observed a few times. This chain joins TRBV11-2 and TRBJ2-7, with D perhaps matching TRBD1 or TRBD2 (5 bases each). V gave up 6 bases and J gave up 3 bases, with 18 bases separating them. The V gene's germline CDR1 is SGHAT and CDR2 FQNNGV. This CDR3 spans 15 amino acids. In nucleotides, the CDR3 is TGTGCCAGCAGGGACTCTGGGGGTATCTACTACGAGCAGTACTTC. Encoded protein: CASRDSGGIYYEQYF. Based on the CDR3 plus reference TRBV11-2 and TRBJ2-7, the full variable domain is EAGVAQSPRYKIIEKRQSVAFWCNPISGHATLYWYQQILGQGPKLLIQFQNNGVVDDSQLPKDRFSAERLKGVDSTLKIQPAKLEDSAVYLCASRDSGGIYYEQYFGPGTRLTVT.

J is TRBJ2-3 and V is TRBV3-1; maybe TRBD2 (6 bases). V was pared by 3 bases and J by 2 bases, with 15 bases between. This CDR3 region has 16 residues. Looked up from germline, CDR1 is LGHDT and CDR2 is YNNKEL (reference sequence). CDR3 nucleotides: TGTGCCAGCAGCCAGAAGTCGGGACTTCACACAGATACGCAGTATTTT. The encoded protein is CASSQKSGLHTDTQYF.

This clonotype was seen more than once but under ten times. The gene calls are TRBV3-1 and TRBJ1-6; the D is unclear. Trimming cost V 5 bases and J 5 bases, with 7 bases left between them. The CDR3 covers 13 residues. Germline V gene lookup returns CDR1 LGHDT and CDR2 YNNKEL (reference sequence). In DNA form, the CDR3 reads TGTGCCAGCAGCGTAAAGGATAATTCACCCCTCCACTTT. Residues: CASSVKDNSPLHF. Looking up the rest from reference TRBV3-1 and TRBJ1-6 gives the full variable domain: DTAVSQTPKYLVTQMGNDKSIKCEQNLGHDTMYWYKQDSKKFLKIMFSYNNKELIINETVPNRFSPKSPDKAHLNLHINSLELGDSAVYFCASSVKDNSPLHFGNGTRLTVT.

The J gene is TRBJ2-1, the V gene TRBV7-9; TRBD2 agrees at 11 bases. Losses at the gene ends were 5 bases for V and 4 bases for J; bases not matched to a gene: 7. CDR3 length: 16 amino acids. Germline assignment: CDR1 SEHNR and CDR2 FQNEAQ (reference sequence). The CDR3 nucleotides read TGTGCCAGCAGCATACTGACTAGCGGGATTTACAATGAGCAGTTCTTC. It yields the protein CASSILTSGIYNEQFF.

This clonotype was found a few times. This chain uses TRBV20-1 with TRBJ1-5, with 8 bases that match TRBD1. This CDR3 contains 13 residues. Germline-derived CDR1 and CDR2 are DFQATT and SNEGSKA (reference sequence). Trimming removed 5 bases from V and 4 bases from J; junction bases left unmatched: 4. CDR3 sequence (DNA): TGCAGTGCTGTACAGGGGGGAAATCAGCCCCAGCATTTT. Residues: CSAVQGGNQPQHF.

V usage is TRBV28 and J usage is TRBJ1-4; 8 nucleotides agree with TRBD1. This CDR3 region has 16 residues. V shed 6 bases, J shed 6 bases, and the junction held 12 bases outside the gene matches. The germline V gene has CDR1 MDHEN and CDR2 SYDVKM. The CDR3 reads CASRPHLTGADEKLFF. CDR3 nucleotide sequence: TGTGCCAGCAGACCCCACCTGACAGGGGCCGATGAAAAACTGTTTTTT.

The chain is built from TRBV12-3 or TRBV12-4 and TRBJ1-3; 7 nucleotides agree with TRBD1. The CDR3 has 14 residues. J was trimmed by 3 bases and V by 5 bases; bases with no gene match: 4. The CDR3, as DNA: TGTGCCAGCAGTCCCGGGACAGTTGGAAACACCATATATTTT. Translation gives CASSPGTVGNTIYF.

This clonotype has more than one count but fewer than ten. This rearrangement joins TRBV5-1 to TRBJ2-1, with D perhaps TRBD2 (6 bases). Germline lookup yields CDR1 SGHRS and CDR2 YFSETQ. V gave up 0 bases and J gave up 3 bases, with 10 bases separating them. The CDR3 consists of 15 residues. The CDR3 loop reads CASSLEGLLYNEQFF. As DNA, the CDR3 is TGCGCCAGCAGCTTGGAGGGACTCCTCTACAATGAGCAGTTCTTC. The variable domain in full, with the rest retrieved from reference TRBV5-1 and TRBJ2-1, is KAGVTQTPRYLIKTRGQQVTLSCSPISGHRSVSWYQQTPGQGLQFLFEYFSETQRNKGNFPGRFSGRQFSNSRSEMNVSTLELGDSALYLCASSLEGLLYNEQFFGPGTRLTVL.

This sequence joins TRBV3-1 and TRBJ2-5, with 8 bases that match TRBD2. Per germline, CDR1 LGHDT and CDR2 YNNKEL (reference sequence). There are 18 residues in the CDR3. With 3 bases clipped from V and 4 bases from J, the junction kept 16 bases outside the gene matches. This CDR3 is CASSQGRTAREGRETQYF. The CDR3 DNA sequence: TGTGCCAGCAGCCAGGGCCGGACGGCACGGGAGGGCCGAGAGACCCAGTACTTC.

The V and J genes are TRBV12-3 or TRBV12-4 and TRBJ2-3, with D hard to call. The CDR3 covers 13 residues. The V and J ends lost 5 bases and 2 bases respectively, with 8 bases between them. Here the CDR3 reads CASSVRVTDTQYF. The CDR3 region has the DNA TGTGCCAGCAGTGTACGGGTCACAGATACGCAGTATTTT.

Remarks on this clonotype: At one of its ends the junction is not consistent with the germline gene, which may arise from a read error. The chain employs TRBV20-1 and TRBJ2-7; 9 bases map to TRBD1. The CDR3 has 14 amino acids. Germline V lookup: CDR1 DFQATT, CDR2 SNEGSKA (reference sequence). CDR3 bases: TGCAGTGTTAGAGCCAGGACAGGGGCCTACGAGCAGTACTTC. This gives the protein CSVRARTGAYEQYF.

The table lists this clonotype with a few counts. The chain links TRBV5-1 to TRBJ2-3; 11 bases match TRBD2. The CDR3 covers 17 residues. From germline, CDR1 is SGHRS and CDR2 YFSETQ. The J segment lost 2 bases and the V segment lost 2 bases, leaving 7 bases of the junction unmatched. The DNA for the CDR3 is TGCGCCAGCAGCTTAAGGGGGACTAGCGGTGTCACAGATACGCAGTATTTT. Protein product: CASSLRGTSGVTDTQYF.

The chain couples TRBV7-2 to TRBJ2-1; a weak D match, TRBD1 (6 bases). Trimming took off 5 bases at V and 0 bases at J, with 14 bases between the two ends. Germline V lookup: CDR1 SGHTA, CDR2 FQGNSA. The CDR3 consists of 16 residues. CDR3 sequence reads: CASSIRTGFSYNEQFF. CDR3 nucleotide sequence: TGTGCCAGCAGCATACGAACAGGGTTCTCCTACAATGAGCAGTTCTTC.